This TCR beta chain appears in the sequencing data of a study of breast tumors, draining lymph nodes, adjacent tissues. MiXCR was run by TCRdb on the multiplex PCR reads, yielding one entry per CDR3 protein. The profile shows around 130,000 distinct CDR3 sequences, less than 25% of them singletons. Study-level results: The lymph node origin of tumor T cells was framed as consistent with a hypothesis, not demonstrated. Most tumor T cells seemingly derive from lymph node, then expand in tumor.

This clonotype was counted ten times or more. Its target is not known. Breast cancer patients provided tissue from their axillary draining lymph nodes. Per germline, CDR1 SNHLY and CDR2 FYNNEI. With 8 bases clipped from V and 1 base from J, the junction kept 7 bases outside the gene matches. The CDR3 is made up of 15 amino acids. The sequence was obtained from a female donor with breast cancer. Some clones in this sample may be carry-over from other donors' samples. The sequenced material came from axillary lymph node tissue. This chain uses TRBV2 with TRBJ2-2; 7 positions match TRBD2. CDR3 sequence (DNA): TGTGCCAGCGGGGGGGTTACGTTGAACACCGGGGAGCTGTTTTTT. It encodes CASGGVTLNTGELFF.